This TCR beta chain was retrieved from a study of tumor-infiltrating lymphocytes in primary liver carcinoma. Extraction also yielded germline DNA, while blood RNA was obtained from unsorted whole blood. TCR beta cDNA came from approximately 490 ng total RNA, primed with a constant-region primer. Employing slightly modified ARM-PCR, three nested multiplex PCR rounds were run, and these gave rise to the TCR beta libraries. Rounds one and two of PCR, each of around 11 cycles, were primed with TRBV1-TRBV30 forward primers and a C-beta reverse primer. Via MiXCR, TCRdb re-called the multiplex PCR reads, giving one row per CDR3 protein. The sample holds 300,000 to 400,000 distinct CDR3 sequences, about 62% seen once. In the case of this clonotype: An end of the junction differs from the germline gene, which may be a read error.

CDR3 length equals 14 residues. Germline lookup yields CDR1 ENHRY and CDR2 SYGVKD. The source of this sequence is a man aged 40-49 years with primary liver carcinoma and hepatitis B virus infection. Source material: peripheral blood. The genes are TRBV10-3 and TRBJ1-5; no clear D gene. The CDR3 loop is CAISEYEGDQPQQF. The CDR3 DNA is TGTGCCATCAGTGAGTATGAGGGCGATCAGCCCCAGCAATTT.